The 3 T cell receptor beta chains given below trace back to one sample, sequenced in a study of technical replicates of blood from several donors. The protocol was immunoSEQ multiplex PCR, while the TCRdb copy is restricted to in-frame clones and leaves out a portion. The table lists just over 80,000 clones, about 96% of them singletons. Sequenced: T cells isolated from PBMCs. Receptors were obtained from a human donor in good health.

V is TRBV19 and J is TRBJ2-3, with D perhaps TRBD1 (5 bases). CDR1 is LNHDA and CDR2 is SQIVND in the germline V gene (reference sequence). V lost 5 bases and J 4 bases, leaving 10 bases between the germline ends. The CDR3 consists of 13 residues. In nucleotides, the CDR3 is TGTGCCAGTAGTTTTATGGGGCCAGATACGCAGTATTTT. Its translation is CASSFMGPDTQYF. Together with reference TRBV19 and TRBJ2-3, the CDR3 gives the full variable domain: DGGITQSPKYLFRKEGQNVTLSCEQNLNHDAMYWYRQDPGQGLRLIYYSQIVNDFQKGDIAEGYSVSREKKESFPLTVTSAQKNPTAFYLCASSFMGPDTQYFGPGTRLTVL.

The chain links TRBV5-4 to TRBJ2-2; D not resolved. CDR1 is SGHNT, CDR2 YYREEE, per germline (reference sequence). The length of the CDR3 is 16 residues. Between the trimmed V and J ends, which lost 3 bases and 0 bases, there was a span of 12 bases. The CDR3 loop is CASSWSRASNTGELFF. In nucleotides, the CDR3 is TGTGCCAGCAGCTGGAGCCGAGCGTCGAACACCGGGGAGCTGTTTTTT.

The chain is built from TRBV7-8 and TRBJ1-5; D may be TRBD1 (5 bases). Germline V gene data show CDR1 as SGHVS and CDR2 as FQNEAQ. The V and J ends lost 6 bases and 6 bases respectively, with 18 bases between them. The CDR3 extends over 15 amino acids. In DNA, the CDR3 is TGTGCCAGCAGTTTGCGTGGAGGGGCCAGTCAGCCCCAGCATTTT. It specifies CASSLRGGASQPQHF.